This entry lists 20 T cell receptor beta chains sequenced from one sample in a study of blood T cell repertoires in COVID-19. Measured with immunoSEQ multiplex PCR; TCRdb has only the in-frame clones, and not every one. Altogether about 280,000 clones are present, around 87% being singletons, with the ten largest covering 1.7%. The sequenced sample consisted of PBMCs or T cells enriched from blood (not recorded which). The receptors come from a woman under 30 with acute COVID-19.

This clone was observed once. The V call is TRBV10-3, the J call TRBJ1-1, with TRBD1 matching over 11 bases. With 6 bases clipped from V and 7 bases from J, the junction kept 4 bases outside the gene matches. The CDR3 sequence is 13 residues long. The germline gives CDR1 ENHRY, CDR2 SYGVKD. Here the CDR3 reads CAIRDRGLDEAFF. DNA for the CDR3: TGTGCCATCAGGGACAGGGGGCTAGATGAAGCTTTCTTT.

Notes on this clone: Germline and junction disagree at one end, which may indicate a read error. The rearrangement uses TRBV2 and TRBJ1-1, with D maybe TRBD1 (5 bases). CDR3 length: 13 amino acids. Germline values: CDR1 SNHLY, CDR2 FYNNEI. Here the CDR3 reads CASGRVFNSEAFF. DNA of the CDR3: TGTGCCAGCGGCAGGGTCTTTAACAGTGAAGCTTTCTTT. The full variable domain, in which reference TRBV2 and TRBJ1-1 provide the parts outside the CDR3, is EPEVTQTPSHQVTQMGQEVILRCVPISNHLYFYWYRQILGQKVEFLVSFYNNEISEKSEIFDDQFSVERPDGSNFTLKIRSTKLEDSAMYFCASGRVFNSEAFFGQGTRLTVV.

CDR3 sequence (DNA): TGTGCCAGCAGCCAAGAGACCTCCCAGCGTGCCTACGAGCAGTACTTC. It encodes CASSQETSQRAYEQYF. This chain joins TRBV4-2 and TRBJ2-7, with D unclear. CDR1 and CDR2 (germline): LGHNA, YNFKEQ. Trimming took off 0 bases at V and 2 bases at J, with 14 bases between the two ends. The length of the CDR3 is 16 residues.

The chain is built from TRBV5-1 and TRBJ2-1; 14 bases fit TRBD2. V shed 3 bases, J shed 6 bases, and the junction held 5 bases outside the gene matches. Germline CDR1 is SGHRS and CDR2 is YFSETQ. CDR3 size: 16 residues. CDR3 residues: CASSSAGLAGVNEQFF. CDR3 sequence (DNA): TGCGCCAGCAGCTCTGCGGGACTAGCGGGAGTCAATGAGCAGTTCTTC.

This clone was counted only a few times. The chain is built from TRBV30 and TRBJ1-4; D possibly corresponds to TRBD1 (5 bases). The germline V gene encodes CDR1 GTSNPN and CDR2 SVGIG (reference sequence). The CDR3 consists of 12 residues. With 0 bases removed from V and 8 bases from J, the gap between germline ends came to 7 bases. In DNA, the CDR3 is TGTGCCTGGAGTGTAAACAGGGAAAAACTGTTTTTT. Its translation is CAWSVNREKLFF.

Notes on this clone: The same CDR3 arises from other DNA sequences in this sample as well. The rearrangement links TRBV7-9 to TRBJ1-1, with D hard to call. This CDR3 spans 12 amino acids. The V and J ends lost 4 bases and 4 bases respectively, with 7 bases between them. Germline CDR1 is SEHNR and CDR2 is FQNEAQ (reference sequence). In nucleotides, the CDR3 is TGTGCCAGCAGCTCCTCGGGCACTGAAGCTTTCTTT. This codes for CASSSSGTEAFF.

The V and J genes are TRBV7-2 and TRBJ2-6, with 9 bases lining up with TRBD1. The germline gives CDR1 SGHTA, CDR2 FQGNSA. There are 18 residues in the CDR3. V lost 5 bases to trimming and J lost 2 bases; unmatched junction nucleotides: 10. In nucleotides, the CDR3 is TGTGCCAGCAGCGATACCCGGGACAGGGCCCCTGGGGCCAACGTCCTGACTTTC. This sequence encodes CASSDTRDRAPGANVLTF.

This clone came up once. V usage is TRBV29-1 and J usage is TRBJ1-2; TRBD1 matches 7 bases. The CDR3 consists of 12 residues. The germline gives CDR1 SQVTM, CDR2 ANQGSEA. The ends lost 6 bases at V and 7 bases at J; junction bases unmatched: 8. The chain's CDR3 is CSVGDRVSGYTF. CDR3 DNA sequence: TGCAGCGTCGGAGACAGGGTATCTGGCTACACCTTC.

The chain couples TRBV6-2 or TRBV6-3 to TRBJ1-5; D ambiguous. The CDR3 totals 14 residues. Trimming removed 0 bases from V and 5 bases from J, with 8 bases in between. Germline CDR1 MNHEY, CDR2 SVGEGT. The CDR3 loop reads CASSYSGGHQPQHF. The CDR3, as DNA: TGTGCCAGCAGTTACTCGGGAGGACATCAGCCCCAGCATTTT.

This clone was seen only a few times. V usage is TRBV10-3 and J usage is TRBJ1-2; 11 bases map to TRBD1. After removal of 6 bases from V and 3 bases from J, the junction contained 12 bases not matched to a gene. The CDR3 totals 17 residues. Germline V gene lookup returns CDR1 ENHRY and CDR2 SYGVKD. CDR3 DNA sequence: TGTGCCATCAGAGGAAGGACAGGGGGCTACGATGACTATGGCTACACCTTC. This encodes CAIRGRTGGYDDYGYTF.

V gene TRBV10-1 combines with J gene TRBJ1-2; possible D gene TRBD1, 5 bases. The V gene's germline CDR1 is WNHNN and CDR2 SYGVQD (reference sequence). Trimming stripped 0 bases from V and 4 bases from J, with 6 bases between. This CDR3 comprises 13 residues. The CDR3 sequence is CASSESGGYGYTF. CDR3 DNA: TGCGCCAGCAGTGAGTCGGGGGGCTATGGCTACACCTTC.

The chain has TRBV5-1 and TRBJ2-4; TRBD2 matches at 15 bases. This CDR3 spans 19 amino acids. Looked up from germline, CDR1 is SGHRS and CDR2 is YFSETQ. With 4 bases clipped from V and 2 bases from J, the junction kept 10 bases outside the gene matches. In DNA form, the CDR3 reads TGCGCCAGCAGCCCCAACCCGGGACTAGCGGGAGGATCCAAAAACATTCAGTACTTC. Its protein product is CASSPNPGLAGGSKNIQYF.

A single count supports this clone. The chain links TRBV24-1 to TRBJ2-1, with unresolved D. CDR1 and CDR2 (germline): KGHDR, SFDVKD. V shed 7 bases and J shed 8 bases, with 14 bases lying between them. The CDR3 covers 13 residues. In DNA form, the CDR3 reads TGTGCCACCAGCGGTCGTCTGCTCGATGAGCAGTTCTTC. Encoded protein: CATSGRLLDEQFF.

The V and J genes are TRBV6-1 and TRBJ1-2; 10 nucleotides match TRBD1. Germline CDR1 reads MNHNS; CDR2 reads SASEGT. The CDR3 contains 16 residues. Trimming cost V 0 bases and J 7 bases; bases outside gene matches: 8. CDR3 loop: CASSEAPGQGLLGYTF. In nucleotides, the CDR3 is TGTGCCAGCAGTGAAGCACCGGGACAGGGGTTGCTTGGCTACACCTTC.

This chain connects TRBV5-1 to TRBJ2-3; TRBD2 aligns across 8 bases. J gave up 0 bases and V 4 bases, and 16 bases lay outside the gene matches. Germline V CDR1 and CDR2: SGHRS, YFSETQ. The CDR3 is 19 amino acids. CDR3 DNA sequence: TGCGCCAGCAGCCCGAGGGAAGCGGGAGTCAGGGCTAGCACAGATACGCAGTATTTT. It is translated as CASSPREAGVRASTDTQYF.

The CDR3 protein is CASSAHRQRELFF. DNA for the CDR3: TGTGCCAGTAGTGCGCACAGGCAAAGGGAGCTGTTTTTT. The chain employs TRBV19 and TRBJ2-2; D possibly corresponds to TRBD1 (5 bases). The CDR3 runs to 13 residues. CDR1 is LNHDA and CDR2 is SQIVND in the germline V gene (reference sequence). V lost 5 bases and J 9 bases, leaving 13 bases between the germline ends.

This chain connects TRBV12-5 to TRBJ2-3; TRBD1 is a possible D gene (6 bases). The CDR3 consists of 18 residues. Germline-derived CDR1 and CDR2 are LGHNT and FRNRAP. Deletions cut 7 bases from V and 0 bases from J, with 23 bases between. CDR3 protein: CASATEWDIRYSTDTQYF. CDR3 nucleotide sequence: TGTGCTAGTGCCACGGAGTGGGACATACGTTATAGCACAGATACGCAGTATTTT.

The chain has TRBV7-8 and TRBJ1-6; 8 bases agree with TRBD1. J gave up 10 bases and V 5 bases, and 4 bases lay outside the gene matches. The CDR3 length is 13 residues. Germline CDR1 reads SGHVS; CDR2 reads FQNEAQ. In DNA, the CDR3 is TGTGCCAGCAGCGGACAGGGCAGCTCACCCCTCCACTTT. It yields the protein CASSGQGSSPLHF.

The chain combines TRBV5-5 with TRBJ2-7; the match to TRBD1 covers 10 bases. Trimming cost V 4 bases and J 3 bases; bases outside gene matches: 4. The CDR3 runs to 14 residues. CDR1 and CDR2 (germline): SGHKS, YYEKEE (reference sequence). The CDR3, as DNA: TGTGCCAGCAGCCAACGGGACAGGGGCTACGAGCAGTACTTC. Translation gives CASSQRDRGYEQYF.

The chain combines TRBV21-1 with TRBJ2-7; the table names TRBD1, a call not compared with the DNA. TRBV21-1 is described as a pseudogene. This CDR3 has 14 amino acids. The CDR3 region is CASRERQDTYEQYF. The CDR3 DNA reads as TGTGCCAGCAGGGAGAGACAGGACACCTACGAGCAGTACTTC.